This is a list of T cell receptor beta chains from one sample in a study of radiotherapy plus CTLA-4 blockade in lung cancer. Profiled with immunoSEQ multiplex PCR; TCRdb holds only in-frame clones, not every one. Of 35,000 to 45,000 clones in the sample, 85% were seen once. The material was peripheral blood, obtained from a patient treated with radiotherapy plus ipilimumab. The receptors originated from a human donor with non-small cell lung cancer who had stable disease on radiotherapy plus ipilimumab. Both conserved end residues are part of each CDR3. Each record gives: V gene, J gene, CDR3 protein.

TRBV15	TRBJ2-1	CATSRDLANEQFF
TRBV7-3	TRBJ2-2	CASSPGQGLAGVYTGELFF
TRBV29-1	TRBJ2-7	CSVEERDSHYEQYF
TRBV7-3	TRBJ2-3	CASSLQFPDTQYF
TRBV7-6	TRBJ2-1	CASSLGGPGSYNEQFF
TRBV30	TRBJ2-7	CAWSDTAYEQYF
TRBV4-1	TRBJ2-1	CASSQVTGNYNEQFF
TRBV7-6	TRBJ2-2	CASSLGRDRGRGELFF
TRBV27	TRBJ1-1	CASSPRGQNTEAFF
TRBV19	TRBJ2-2	CASSIDRQNTGELFF
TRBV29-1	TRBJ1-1	CSVLLGGLGTEAFF
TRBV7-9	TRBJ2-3	CASSSTGEPAGDTQYF
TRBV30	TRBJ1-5	CAWSVGRGGGQPQHF
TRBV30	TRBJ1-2	CAWNPGYIYGYTF
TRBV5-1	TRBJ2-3	CASSSGLAGPDTQYF
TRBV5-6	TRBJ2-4	CASSFFSFRGSKNIQYF
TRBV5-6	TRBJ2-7	CASSTQGSHEQYF
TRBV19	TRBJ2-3	CASRVAGSTDTQYF
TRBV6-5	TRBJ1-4	CASSRGQGWEKLFF
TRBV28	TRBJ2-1	CASSLNYGTVSYNEQFF
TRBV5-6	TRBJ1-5	CASSFGGANQPQHF
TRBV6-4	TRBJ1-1	CASREGERTEAFF
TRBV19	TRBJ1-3	CASSGTAERNTIYF
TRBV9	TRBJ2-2	CASSVASSGPTGELFF
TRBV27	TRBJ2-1	CASSLGTSGTYNEQFF
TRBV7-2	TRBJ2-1	CASSRNSGRSNEQFF
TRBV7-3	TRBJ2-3	CASSLRGRDVAGVGTDTQYF
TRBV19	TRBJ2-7	CASSSSGQFYEQYF
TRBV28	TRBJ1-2	CASSLTVAGTNYGYTF
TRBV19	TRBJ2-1	CASSLRTIGGEQFF
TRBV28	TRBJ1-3	CASSVTGLSGNTIYF
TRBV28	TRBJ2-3	CASSLFGQAADTQYF
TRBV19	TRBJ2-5	CASSEGGTPQETQYF
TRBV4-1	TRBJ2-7	CASSQESSGVYEQYF
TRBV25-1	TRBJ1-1	CAAGELNTEAFF
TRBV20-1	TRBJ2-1	CSARIAGVLFF
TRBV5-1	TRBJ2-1	CASSLVSGRAYNEQFF
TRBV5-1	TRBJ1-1	CASSLPGQENTEAFF
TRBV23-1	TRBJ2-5	CASSQSGGTDKPKTRQRGETQYF
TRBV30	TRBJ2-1	CAWSTGLAGDREQFF
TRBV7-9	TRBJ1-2	CASSGGYGYTF
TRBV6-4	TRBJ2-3	CASSDSAGEADTQYF
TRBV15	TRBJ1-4	CATSQRTGGYEKLFF
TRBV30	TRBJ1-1	CAWSVTSGNTEAFF
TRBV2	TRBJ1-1	CASSEDRGWGAFF
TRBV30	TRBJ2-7	CAWRAPESRYEQYF